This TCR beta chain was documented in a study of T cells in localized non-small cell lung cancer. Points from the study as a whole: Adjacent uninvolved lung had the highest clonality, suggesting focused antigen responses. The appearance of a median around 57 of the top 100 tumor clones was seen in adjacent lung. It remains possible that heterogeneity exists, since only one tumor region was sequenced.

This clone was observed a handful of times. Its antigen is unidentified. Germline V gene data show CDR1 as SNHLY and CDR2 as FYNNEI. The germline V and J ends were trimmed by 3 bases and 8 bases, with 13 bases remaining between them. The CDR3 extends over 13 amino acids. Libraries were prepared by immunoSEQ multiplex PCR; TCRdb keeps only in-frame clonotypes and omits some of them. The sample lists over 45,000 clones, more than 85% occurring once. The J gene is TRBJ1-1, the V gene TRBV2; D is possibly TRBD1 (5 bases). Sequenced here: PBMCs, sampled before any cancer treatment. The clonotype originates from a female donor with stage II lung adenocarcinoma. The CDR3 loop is CASSDRGEDEAFF. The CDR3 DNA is TGTGCCAGCAGTGATCGAGGGGAGGACGAAGCTTTCTTT.